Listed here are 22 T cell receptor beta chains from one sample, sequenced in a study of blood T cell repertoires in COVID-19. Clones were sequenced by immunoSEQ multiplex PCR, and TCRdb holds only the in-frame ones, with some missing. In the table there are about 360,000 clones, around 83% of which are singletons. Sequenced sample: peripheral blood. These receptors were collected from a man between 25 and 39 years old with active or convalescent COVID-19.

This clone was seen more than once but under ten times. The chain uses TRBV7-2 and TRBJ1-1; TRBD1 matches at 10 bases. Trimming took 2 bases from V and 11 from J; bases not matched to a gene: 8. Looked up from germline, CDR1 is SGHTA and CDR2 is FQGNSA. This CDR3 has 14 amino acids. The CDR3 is CASSLNQDRGYAFF. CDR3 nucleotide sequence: TGTGCCAGCAGCTTAAATCAGGACAGGGGGTATGCTTTCTTT.

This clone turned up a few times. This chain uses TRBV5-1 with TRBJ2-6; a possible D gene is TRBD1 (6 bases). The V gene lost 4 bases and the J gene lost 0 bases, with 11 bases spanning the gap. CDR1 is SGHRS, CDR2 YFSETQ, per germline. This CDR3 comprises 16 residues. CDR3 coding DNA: TGCGCCAGCAGCCTCACAGGGACCTCTGGGGCCAACGTCCTGACTTTC. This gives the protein CASSLTGTSGANVLTF.

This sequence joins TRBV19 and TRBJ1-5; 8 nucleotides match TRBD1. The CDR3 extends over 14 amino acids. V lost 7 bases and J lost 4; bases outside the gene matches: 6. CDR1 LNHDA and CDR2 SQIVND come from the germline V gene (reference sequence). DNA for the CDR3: TGTGCCAGTAAGGACAGGGTTGAGAATCAGCCCCAGCATTTT. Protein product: CASKDRVENQPQHF.

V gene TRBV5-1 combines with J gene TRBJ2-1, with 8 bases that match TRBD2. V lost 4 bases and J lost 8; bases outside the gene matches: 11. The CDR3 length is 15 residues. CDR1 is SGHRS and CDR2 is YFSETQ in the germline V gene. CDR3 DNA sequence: TGCGCCAGCAGCCTTAATGCGGGGGGTGTCGATGAGCAGTTCTTC. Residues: CASSLNAGGVDEQFF.

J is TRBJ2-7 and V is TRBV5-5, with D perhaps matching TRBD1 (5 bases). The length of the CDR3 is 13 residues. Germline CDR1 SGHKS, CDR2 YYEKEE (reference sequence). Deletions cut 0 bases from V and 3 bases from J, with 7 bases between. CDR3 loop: CASSLAQGYEQYF. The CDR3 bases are TGTGCCAGCAGCTTGGCGCAGGGCTACGAGCAGTACTTC. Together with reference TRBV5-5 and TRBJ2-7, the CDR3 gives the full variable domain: DAGVTQSPTHLIKTRGQQVTLRCSPISGHKSVSWYQQVLGQGPQFIFQYYEKEERGRGNFPDRFSARQFPNYSSELNVNALLLGDSALYLCASSLAQGYEQYFGPGTRLTVT.

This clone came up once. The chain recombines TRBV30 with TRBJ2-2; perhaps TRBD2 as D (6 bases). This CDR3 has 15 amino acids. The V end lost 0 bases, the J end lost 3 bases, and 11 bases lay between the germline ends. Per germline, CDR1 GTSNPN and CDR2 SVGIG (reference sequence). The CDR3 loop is CAWSVFREDTGELFF. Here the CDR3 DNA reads TGTGCCTGGAGTGTTTTTAGGGAGGACACCGGGGAGCTGTTTTTT.

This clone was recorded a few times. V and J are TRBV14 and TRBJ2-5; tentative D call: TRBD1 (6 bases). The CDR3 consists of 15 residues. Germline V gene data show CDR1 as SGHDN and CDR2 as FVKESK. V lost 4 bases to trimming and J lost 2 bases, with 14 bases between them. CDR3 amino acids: CASSRSGQKQETQYF. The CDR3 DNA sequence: TGTGCCAGCAGCCGCTCCGGACAGAAACAAGAGACCCAGTACTTC.

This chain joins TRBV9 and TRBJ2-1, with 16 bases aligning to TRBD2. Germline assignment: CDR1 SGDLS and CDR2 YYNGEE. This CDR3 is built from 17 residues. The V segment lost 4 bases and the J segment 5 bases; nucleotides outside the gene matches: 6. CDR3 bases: TGTGCCAGCAGCCCAGGGACTAGCGGGGGGGTAAACAATGAGCAGTTCTTC. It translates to CASSPGTSGGVNNEQFF.

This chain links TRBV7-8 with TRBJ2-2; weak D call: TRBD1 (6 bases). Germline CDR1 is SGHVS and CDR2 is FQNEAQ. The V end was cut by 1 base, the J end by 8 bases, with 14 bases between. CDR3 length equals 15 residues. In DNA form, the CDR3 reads TGTGCCAGCAGCTTAGGCGGCTTCACAGGGGGGGAGCTGTTTTTT. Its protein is CASSLGGFTGGELFF. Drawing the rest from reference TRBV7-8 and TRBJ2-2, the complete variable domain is GAGVSQSPRYKVAKRGQDVALRCDPISGHVSLFWYQQALGQGPEFLTYFQNEAQLDKSGLPSDRFFAERPEGSVSTLKIQRTQQEDSAVYLCASSLGGFTGGELFFGEGSRLTVL.

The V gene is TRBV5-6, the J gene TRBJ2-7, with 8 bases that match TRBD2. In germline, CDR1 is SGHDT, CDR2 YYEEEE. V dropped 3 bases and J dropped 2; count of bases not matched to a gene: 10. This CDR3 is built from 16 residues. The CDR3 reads CASSSPGLAGAYEQYF. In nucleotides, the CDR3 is TGTGCCAGCAGCTCACCTGGACTAGCCGGGGCCTACGAGCAGTACTTC.

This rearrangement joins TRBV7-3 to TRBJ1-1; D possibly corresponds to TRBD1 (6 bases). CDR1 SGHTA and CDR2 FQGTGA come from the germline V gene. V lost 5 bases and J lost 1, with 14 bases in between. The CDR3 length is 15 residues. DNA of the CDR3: TGTGCCAGCAGCAGAATGCGCAGGGGGAACACTGAAGCTTTCTTT. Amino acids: CASSRMRRGNTEAFF.

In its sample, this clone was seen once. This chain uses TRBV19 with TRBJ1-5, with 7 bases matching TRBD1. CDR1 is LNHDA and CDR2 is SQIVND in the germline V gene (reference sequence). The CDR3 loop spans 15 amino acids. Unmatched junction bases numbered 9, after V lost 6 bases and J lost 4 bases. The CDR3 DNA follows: TGTGCCAGTAGCACCTTAGGGACAGTGAATCAGCCCCAGCATTTT. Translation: CASSTLGTVNQPQHF.

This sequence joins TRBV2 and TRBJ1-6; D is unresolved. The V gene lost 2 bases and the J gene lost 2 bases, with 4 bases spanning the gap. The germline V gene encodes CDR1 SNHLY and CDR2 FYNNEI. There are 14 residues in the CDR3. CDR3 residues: CASSELTYNSPLHF. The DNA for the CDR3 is TGTGCCAGCAGTGAATTAACCTATAATTCACCCCTCCACTTT.

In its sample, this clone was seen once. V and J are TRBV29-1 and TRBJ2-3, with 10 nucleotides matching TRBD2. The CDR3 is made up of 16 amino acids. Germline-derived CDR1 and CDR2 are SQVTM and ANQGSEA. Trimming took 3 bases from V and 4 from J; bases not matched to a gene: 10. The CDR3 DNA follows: TGCAGCGTTGACCGGACTAGCGGAGGTGTTGCAGATACGCAGTATTTT. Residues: CSVDRTSGGVADTQYF.

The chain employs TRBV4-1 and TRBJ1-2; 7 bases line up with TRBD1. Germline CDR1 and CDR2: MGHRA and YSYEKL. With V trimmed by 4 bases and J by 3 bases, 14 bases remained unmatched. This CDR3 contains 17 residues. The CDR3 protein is CASSLIAGQPSYYGYTF. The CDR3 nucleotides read TGCGCCAGCAGCCTTATTGCGGGACAGCCATCCTACTATGGCTACACCTTC.

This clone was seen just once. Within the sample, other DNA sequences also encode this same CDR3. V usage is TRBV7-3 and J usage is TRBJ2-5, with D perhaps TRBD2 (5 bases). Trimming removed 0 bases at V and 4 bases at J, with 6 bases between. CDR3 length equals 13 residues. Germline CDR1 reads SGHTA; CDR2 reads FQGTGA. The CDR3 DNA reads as TGTGCCAGCAGCTTAACGCGGGTAGAGACCCAGTACTTC. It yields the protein CASSLTRVETQYF.

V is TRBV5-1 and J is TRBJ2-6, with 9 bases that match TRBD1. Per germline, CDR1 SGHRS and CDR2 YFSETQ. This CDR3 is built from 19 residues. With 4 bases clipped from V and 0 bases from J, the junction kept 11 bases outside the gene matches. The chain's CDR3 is CASSNLDRGVYSGANVLTF. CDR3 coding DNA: TGCGCCAGCAGCAATCTTGACAGGGGGGTATACTCTGGGGCCAACGTCCTGACTTTC.

The CDR3 protein is CASSVGTGDSYEQYF. Here the CDR3 DNA reads TGTGCCAGCAGCGTAGGGACAGGGGACTCCTACGAGCAGTACTTC. This chain connects TRBV9 to TRBJ2-7; 9 bases are a match to TRBD1. This CDR3 is built from 15 residues. Looked up from germline, CDR1 is SGDLS and CDR2 is YYNGEE. Trimming removed 0 bases from V and 0 bases from J; junction bases left unmatched: 1.

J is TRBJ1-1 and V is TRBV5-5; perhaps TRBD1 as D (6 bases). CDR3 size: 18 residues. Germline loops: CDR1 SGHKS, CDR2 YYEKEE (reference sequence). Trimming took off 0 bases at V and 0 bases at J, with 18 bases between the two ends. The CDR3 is CASSLGPLKQGLNTEAFF. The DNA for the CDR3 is TGTGCCAGCAGCTTGGGCCCTCTCAAACAGGGCCTGAACACTGAAGCTTTCTTT.

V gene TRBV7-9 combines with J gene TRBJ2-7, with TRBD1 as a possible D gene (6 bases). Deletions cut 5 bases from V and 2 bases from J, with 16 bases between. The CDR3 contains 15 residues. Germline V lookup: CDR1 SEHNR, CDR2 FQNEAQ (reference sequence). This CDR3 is CASSPPGTPTYEQYF. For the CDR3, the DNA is TGTGCCAGCAGCCCTCCCGGGACACCAACCTACGAGCAGTACTTC.

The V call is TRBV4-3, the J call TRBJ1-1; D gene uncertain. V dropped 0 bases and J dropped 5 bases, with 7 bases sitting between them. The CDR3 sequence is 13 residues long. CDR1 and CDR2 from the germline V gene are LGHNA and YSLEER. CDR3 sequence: CASSQDSRTEAFF. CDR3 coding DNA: TGCGCCAGCAGCCAAGATAGCCGGACTGAAGCTTTCTTT.

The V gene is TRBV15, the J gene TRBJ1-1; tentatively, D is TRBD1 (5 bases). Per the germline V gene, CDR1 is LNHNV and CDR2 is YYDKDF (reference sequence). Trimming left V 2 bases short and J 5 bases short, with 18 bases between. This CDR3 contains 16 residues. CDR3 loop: CATSRSGDRVGTEAFF. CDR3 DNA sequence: TGTGCCACCAGCAGATCGGGGGACCGCGTGGGGACTGAAGCTTTCTTT. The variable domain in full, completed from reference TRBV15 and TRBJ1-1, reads DAMVIQNPRYQVTQFGKPVTLSCSQTLNHNVMYWYQQKSSQAPKLLFHYYDKDFNNEADTPDNFQSRRPNTSFCFLDIRSPGLGDTAMYLCATSRSGDRVGTEAFFGQGTRLTVV.